A single sample is the source of the 27 T cell receptor beta chains below, sequenced in a study of cytomegalovirus exposure and HLA in healthy donors. 13 Jbeta primers and 60 Vbeta primers were used for the PCR. The assay was immunoSEQ multiplex PCR, and TCRdb's table has in-frame clones only and misses some. The sample records 120,000 to 150,000 clones, more than 60% being singletons. Sequencing was done on a sample of PBMCs. The receptor set was obtained from a female donor in good health and CMV-seronegative.

Here the CDR3 reads CASSLGGRNTGELFF. The CDR3 DNA is TGTGCCAGCAGCTTAGGTGGCCGCAACACCGGGGAGCTGTTTTTT. The chain joins TRBV7-9 to TRBJ2-2; D is ambiguous. The CDR3 totals 15 residues. Trimming removed 1 base at V and 2 bases at J, with 8 bases between. CDR1 and CDR2 from the germline V gene are SEHNR and FQNEAQ (reference sequence).

J is TRBJ2-5 and V is TRBV6-1, with 8 bases identical to TRBD2. The J call may be incorrect, as the DNA end agrees better with TRBJ2-7. The CDR3 is 15 residues long. Germline-derived CDR1 and CDR2 are MNHNS and SASEGT. CDR3 DNA sequence: TGTGCCAGCAGCGGTAGGGGACTAGGTTCGTACGAGCAGTACTTC. Protein product: CASSGRGLGSYEQYF.

With regard to this clone: The junction departs from germline at one end; a sequencing error may be responsible. The chain uses TRBV7-7 and TRBJ2-1; 10 positions match TRBD1. The V gene's germline CDR1 is SSHAT and CDR2 FNYEAQ (reference sequence). This CDR3 spans 14 amino acids. Here the CDR3 DNA reads TGTGCTAGCAGCTTAGGGACAGGGGTCAATGAGCAGTTCTTC. As protein: CASSLGTGVNEQFF.

The chain carries TRBV19 and TRBJ1-5; D might be TRBD1 (5 bases). V was trimmed by 3 bases and J by 3 bases, leaving 12 bases between them. The germline V gene has CDR1 LNHDA and CDR2 SQIVND (reference sequence). The CDR3 extends over 15 amino acids. The CDR3, as DNA: TGTGCCAGTAGTATTGCCAGGGCCTACAATCAGCCCCAGCATTTT. Amino acids: CASSIARAYNQPQHF.

V gene TRBV28 combines with J gene TRBJ1-2; D may be TRBD1 (5 bases). Germline assignment: CDR1 MDHEN and CDR2 SYDVKM. Trimming left V 7 bases short and J 1 base short, with 10 bases between. This CDR3 is built from 13 residues. The CDR3 is CASTIDSNYGYTF. The CDR3 region has the DNA TGTGCCAGCACCATAGACAGTAACTATGGCTACACCTTC.

The CDR3 here is CATSRDLAGGHEQFF. CDR3 nucleotides: TGTGCCACCAGCAGAGATCTAGCGGGAGGGCATGAGCAGTTCTTC. The J gene is TRBJ2-1, the V gene TRBV15; 12 bases agree with TRBD2. This CDR3 is built from 15 residues. The V segment lost 0 bases and the J segment 8 bases; nucleotides outside the gene matches: 2. Germline-derived CDR1 and CDR2 are LNHNV and YYDKDF (reference sequence).

The rearrangement uses TRBV27 and TRBJ2-7, with TRBD1 as a possible D gene (6 bases). The germline V and J ends were trimmed by 4 bases and 3 bases, with 16 bases remaining between them. The germline V gene has CDR1 MNHEY and CDR2 SMNVEV (reference sequence). The CDR3 extends over 15 amino acids. The CDR3 nucleotides are TGTGCCAGCAGTTCGACAGGATCCCCCAGCTACGAGCAGTACTTC. Protein sequence: CASSSTGSPSYEQYF.

V is TRBV7-3 and J is TRBJ1-2; 7 bases fit TRBD1. The V gene's germline CDR1 is SGHTA and CDR2 FQGTGA. This CDR3 contains 13 residues. Trimming took 3 bases from V and 3 from J; bases not matched to a gene: 1. CDR3 region: CASSFGTDYGYTF. The CDR3 nucleotides are TGTGCCAGCAGCTTCGGGACAGACTATGGCTACACCTTC.

The rearrangement uses TRBV25-1 and TRBJ1-3, with 10 nucleotides matching TRBD1. Per the germline V gene, CDR1 is MGHDK and CDR2 is SYGVNS. CDR3 length equals 14 residues. V lost 6 bases and J lost 8; bases outside the gene matches: 7. The CDR3 protein is CASRRRTGGYTIYF. For the CDR3, the DNA is TGTGCCAGCAGACGGCGGACAGGGGGTTACACCATATATTTT. The variable domain in full, completed from reference TRBV25-1 and TRBJ1-3, reads EADIYQTPRYLVIGTGKKITLECSQTMGHDKMYWYQQDPGMELHLIHYSYGVNSTEKGDLSSESTVSRIRTEHFPLTLESARPSHTSQYLCASRRRTGGYTIYFGEGSWLTVV.

This chain joins TRBV5-4 and TRBJ2-7; weak D call: TRBD1 (5 bases). Looked up from germline, CDR1 is SGHNT and CDR2 is YYREEE (reference sequence). V was shortened by 0 bases and J by 4 bases, with 11 bases between the two germline ends. This CDR3 is built from 14 residues. This CDR3 is CASSLEIGAYEQYF. CDR3 bases: TGTGCCAGCAGCTTGGAAATTGGGGCGTACGAGCAGTACTTC.

A single count supports this clone. The rearrangement uses TRBV6-4 and TRBJ1-6; no firm D call. Germline CDR1 reads MRHNA; CDR2 reads SNTAGT. Trimming stripped 2 bases from V and 7 bases from J, with 6 bases between. This CDR3 has 13 residues. Written as DNA, the CDR3 is TGTGCCAGCAGTGACACCGAGAATTCACCCCTCCACTTT. Protein sequence: CASSDTENSPLHF.

The chain recombines TRBV19 with TRBJ2-1; TRBD2 is a possible D gene (5 bases). Trimming stripped 4 bases from V and 5 bases from J, with 12 bases between. CDR3 length: 14 residues. CDR1 is LNHDA, CDR2 SQIVND, per germline (reference sequence). CDR3 DNA sequence: TGTGCCAGTAGTAGATCCGGGGAGAACAATGAGCAGTTCTTC. Protein sequence: CASSRSGENNEQFF.

The chain employs TRBV18 and TRBJ1-2; D possibly corresponds to TRBD1 (5 bases). CDR1 is KGHSH, CDR2 LQKENI, per germline. This CDR3 spans 15 amino acids. Trimming shortened V by 2 bases and J by 6 bases, and 16 bases separated the two germline ends. CDR3 sequence reads: CASSPIGGDRDGYTF. For the CDR3, the DNA is TGTGCCAGCTCACCAATTGGCGGGGACCGGGATGGCTACACCTTC.

The chain employs TRBV5-1 and TRBJ2-1, with TRBD1 matching 7 bases. Losses at the gene ends were 2 bases for V and 0 bases for J; bases not matched to a gene: 5. CDR3 length equals 16 residues. CDR1 is SGHRS and CDR2 is YFSETQ in the germline V gene. CDR3 protein: CASSLTGASSYNEQFF. The CDR3 DNA reads TGCGCCAGCAGCTTAACAGGGGCGAGCTCCTACAATGAGCAGTTCTTC.

This clone was seen many times. The J gene is TRBJ2-1, the V gene TRBV19, with 9 bases matching TRBD1. V shed 6 bases, J shed 2 bases, and the junction held 5 bases outside the gene matches. This CDR3 contains 15 residues. Germline CDR1 is LNHDA and CDR2 is SQIVND (reference sequence). The DNA for the CDR3 is TGTGCCAGTAGCACTGGGACAGGGCCCTACAATGAGCAGTTCTTC. It translates to CASSTGTGPYNEQFF.

The genes are TRBV27 and TRBJ2-7; a weak D match, TRBD1 (6 bases). V gave up 5 bases and J gave up 4 bases, with 18 bases separating them. The CDR3 contains 15 residues. CDR1 and CDR2 from the germline V gene are MNHEY and SMNVEV (reference sequence). This chain's CDR3 is CASSPKGTTGYEQYF. CDR3 sequence (DNA): TGTGCCAGCAGTCCAAAAGGGACGACAGGATACGAGCAGTACTTC.

This chain uses TRBV7-3 with TRBJ2-3; tentative D call: TRBD2 (5 bases). This CDR3 contains 16 residues. Deletions cut 2 bases from V and 0 bases from J, with 12 bases between. Per the germline V gene, CDR1 is SGHTA and CDR2 is FQGTGA. The CDR3 nucleotides read TGTGCCAGCAGCTTAGATCTAGGAGGAAGCACAGATACGCAGTATTTT. This gives the protein CASSLDLGGSTDTQYF.

This rearrangement joins TRBV28 to TRBJ2-7; 9 bases agree with TRBD1. CDR3 length: 14 residues. The germline CDR1 and CDR2 sequences are MDHEN and SYDVKM. V lost 4 bases to trimming and J lost 3 bases; unmatched junction nucleotides: 4. For the CDR3, the DNA is TGTGCCAGCAGTTCGGGACAGGGCTACTACGAGCAGTACTTC. Translated: CASSSGQGYYEQYF.

About this clone: At one end, the junction sequence differs from germline, possibly due to a read error. The CDR3 nucleotides are TGTGCCAGTAGCATAGACAGGGAAGAGCCCCAGCATTTT. Translated: CASSIDREEPQHF. The J gene is TRBJ1-5, the V gene TRBV19; 7 nucleotides match TRBD1. This CDR3 is 13 amino acids long. The germline V gene encodes CDR1 LNHDA and CDR2 SQIVND (reference sequence).

The chain carries TRBV11-2 and TRBJ1-3, with a tentative D call TRBD1 (6 bases). Germline V gives CDR1 SGHAT, CDR2 FQNNGV. V lost 2 bases, J lost 1 base, and 21 bases lay in between. CDR3 length: 19 amino acids. The DNA of the CDR3 is TGTGCCAGCAGCTTAATGAAAGGAGACAGGCATTTATCTGGAAACACCATATATTTT. Amino acid sequence: CASSLMKGDRHLSGNTIYF.

The chain recombines TRBV10-2 with TRBJ1-1; D might be TRBD1 (6 bases). CDR1 WSHSY and CDR2 SAAADI come from the germline V gene. Trimming pared 3 bases from V and 6 bases from J, leaving 11 bases between. This CDR3 is built from 13 residues. CDR3 DNA: TGCGCCAGCAGTGACGGGGGGCATCCTGAAGCTTTCTTT. This sequence encodes CASSDGGHPEAFF.

The chain joins TRBV27 to TRBJ2-1; no clear D gene. The CDR3 contains 17 residues. V lost 3 bases, J lost 2 bases, and 17 bases lay in between. Germline V CDR1 and CDR2: MNHEY, SMNVEV (reference sequence). CDR3 bases: TGTGCCAGCAGTTTGATAGCAGACCCCTTCCCCTACAATGAGCAGTTCTTC. Protein: CASSLIADPFPYNEQFF.

J is TRBJ2-3 and V is TRBV6-4, with 15 bases that match TRBD2. This CDR3 has 17 amino acids. V was clipped by 0 bases and J by 6 bases; unmatched bases: 4. The germline gives CDR1 MRHNA, CDR2 SNTAGT. The CDR3 DNA sequence: TGTGCCAGCAGTGACTCGGGGACTAGCGGGGGGTTGGATACGCAGTATTTT. Translated: CASSDSGTSGGLDTQYF.

The chain couples TRBV6-5 to TRBJ2-5; D perhaps matches TRBD2 (5 bases). The J call may not be correct, given that the DNA end is closer to TRBJ2-7. CDR3 length equals 15 residues. CDR1 MNHEY and CDR2 SVGAGI come from the germline V gene. The CDR3: CASRKTGLLQDEQYF. The CDR3, as DNA: TGTGCCAGCAGAAAGACCGGACTGTTGCAAGACGAGCAGTACTTC.

This clone has more than one count but fewer than ten. The rearrangement joins TRBV6-1 to TRBJ1-6, with TRBD1 as a possible D gene (5 bases). The germline V gene has CDR1 MNHNS and CDR2 SASEGT. This CDR3 has 16 residues. Trimming shortened V by 4 bases and J by 7 bases, and 17 bases separated the two germline ends. CDR3 protein: CASSGETTGVNSPLHF. In DNA form, the CDR3 reads TGTGCCAGCAGTGGGGAAACCACAGGAGTCAATTCACCCCTCCACTTT.

The genes are TRBV11-3 and TRBJ1-6; TRBD1 matches 8 bases. J gave up 7 bases and V 5 bases, and 7 bases lay outside the gene matches. This CDR3 has 15 residues. Germline V gene sequence: CDR1 SGHNT, CDR2 YENEEA. CDR3 DNA sequence: TGTGCCAGCAGCCCGGACAGGGTCGGGAATTCACCCCTCCACTTT. Protein product: CASSPDRVGNSPLHF.

The chain links TRBV5-1 to TRBJ2-5, with 7 bases matching TRBD2. There are 15 residues in the CDR3. V dropped 2 bases and J dropped 0; count of bases not matched to a gene: 4. From germline, CDR1 is SGHRS and CDR2 YFSETQ. For the CDR3, the DNA is TGCGCCAGCAGCTTTGTGGGGGGGTACCAAGAGACCCAGTACTTC. Translation: CASSFVGGYQETQYF.